What follows are 3 T cell receptor beta chains derived from one specimen sequenced in a study of T cell responses to AZD1222 COVID-19 vaccine. Clones were read by immunoSEQ multiplex PCR, and TCRdb kept only the in-frame ones, dropping some. Here the sample spans 20,000 to 30,000 clones, roughly 87% being singletons. The sample here was peripheral blood, taken 28 days after the second AZD1222 dose. These receptors all come from an adult who received the AZD1222 COVID-19 vaccine.

The chain joins TRBV27 to TRBJ2-1, with D possibly matching TRBD1 (6 bases). Germline assignment: CDR1 MNHEY and CDR2 SMNVEV (reference sequence). CDR3 size: 14 residues. Trimming left V 3 bases short and J 6 bases short, with 12 bases between. The CDR3 protein is CASSFQETGNEQFF. CDR3 DNA: TGTGCCAGCAGTTTTCAGGAGACAGGCAATGAGCAGTTCTTC.

The chain couples TRBV5-6 to TRBJ1-6, with D perhaps matching TRBD1 (5 bases). Trimming shortened V by 4 bases and J by 8 bases, and 16 bases separated the two germline ends. The CDR3 loop spans 15 amino acids. In germline, CDR1 is SGHDT, CDR2 YYEEEE. CDR3 nucleotide sequence: TGTGCCAGCAGCCCCAACTTTGGGGGGGATTCACCCCTCCACTTT. This sequence encodes CASSPNFGGDSPLHF. Together with reference TRBV5-6 and TRBJ1-6, the CDR3 gives the full variable domain: DAGVTQSPTHLIKTRGQQVTLRCSPKSGHDTVSWYQQALGQGPQFIFQYYEEEERQRGNFPDRFSGHQFPNYSSELNVNALLLGDSALYLCASSPNFGGDSPLHFGNGTRLTVT.

The CDR3 DNA reads TGTGCCAGCTCACCACAGGAGAACACTGAAGCTTTCTTT. It encodes CASSPQENTEAFF. The rearrangement uses TRBV18 and TRBJ1-1; D uncertain. The germline V gene has CDR1 KGHSH and CDR2 LQKENI. Trimming shortened V by 1 base and J by 1 base, and 4 bases separated the two germline ends. This CDR3 contains 13 residues.